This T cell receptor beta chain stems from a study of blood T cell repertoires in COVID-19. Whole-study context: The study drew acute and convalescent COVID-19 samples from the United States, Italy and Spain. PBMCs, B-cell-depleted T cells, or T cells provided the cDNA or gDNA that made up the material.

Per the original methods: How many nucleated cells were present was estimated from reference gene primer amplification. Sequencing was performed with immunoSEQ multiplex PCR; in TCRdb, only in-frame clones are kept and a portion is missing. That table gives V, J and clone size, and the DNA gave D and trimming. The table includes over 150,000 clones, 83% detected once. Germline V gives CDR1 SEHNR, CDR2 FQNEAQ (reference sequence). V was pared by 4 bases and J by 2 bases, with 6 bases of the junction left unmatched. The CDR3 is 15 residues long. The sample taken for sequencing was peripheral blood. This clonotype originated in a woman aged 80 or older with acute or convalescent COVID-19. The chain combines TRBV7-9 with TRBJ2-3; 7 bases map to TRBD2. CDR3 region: CASSSGTIHTDTQYF. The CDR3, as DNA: TGTGCCAGCAGCTCCGGGACTATCCACACAGATACGCAGTATTTT.